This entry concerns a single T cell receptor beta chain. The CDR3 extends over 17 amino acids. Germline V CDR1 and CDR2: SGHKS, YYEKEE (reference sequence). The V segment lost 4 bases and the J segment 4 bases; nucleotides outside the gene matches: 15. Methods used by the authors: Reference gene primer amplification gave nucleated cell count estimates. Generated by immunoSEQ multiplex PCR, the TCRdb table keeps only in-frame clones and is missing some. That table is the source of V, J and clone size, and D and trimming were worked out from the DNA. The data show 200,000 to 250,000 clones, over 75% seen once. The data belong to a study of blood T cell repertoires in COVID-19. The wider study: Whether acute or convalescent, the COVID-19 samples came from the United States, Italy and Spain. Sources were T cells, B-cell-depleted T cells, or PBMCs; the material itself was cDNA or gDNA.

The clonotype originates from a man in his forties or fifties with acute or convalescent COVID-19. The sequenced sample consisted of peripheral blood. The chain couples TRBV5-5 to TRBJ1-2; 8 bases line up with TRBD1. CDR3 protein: CASSPVPGQEWAYGYTF. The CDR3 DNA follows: TGTGCCAGCAGCCCTGTCCCGGGACAGGAATGGGCCTATGGCTACACCTTC.